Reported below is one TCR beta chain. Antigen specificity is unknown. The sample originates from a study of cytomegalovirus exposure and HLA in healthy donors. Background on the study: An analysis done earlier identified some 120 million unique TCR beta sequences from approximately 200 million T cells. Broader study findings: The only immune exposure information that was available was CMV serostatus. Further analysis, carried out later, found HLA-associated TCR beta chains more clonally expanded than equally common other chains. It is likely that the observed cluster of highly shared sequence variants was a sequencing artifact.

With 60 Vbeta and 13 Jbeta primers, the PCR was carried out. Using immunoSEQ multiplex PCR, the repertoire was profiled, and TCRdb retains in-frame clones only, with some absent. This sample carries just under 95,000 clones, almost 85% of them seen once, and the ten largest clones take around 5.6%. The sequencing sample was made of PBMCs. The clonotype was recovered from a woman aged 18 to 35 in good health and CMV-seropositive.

CDR3 bases: TGTGCCAGCAGTACCGCCGCGGGAGCCTATGGCTACACCTTC. As protein: CASSTAAGAYGYTF. The chain combines TRBV27 with TRBJ1-2; D gene unclear. Looked up from germline, CDR1 is MNHEY and CDR2 is SMNVEV (reference sequence). With 5 bases removed from V and 4 bases from J, the gap between germline ends came to 14 bases. The CDR3 has 14 amino acids.